This TCR beta chain was captured in a study of T-cell reconstitution after alpha-beta-depleted transplantation in children. There are a few counts of this clonotype. Antigen specificity is unknown. The authors prepared the TCRbeta library with unique molecular identifiers. TCRdb independently ran MiXCR on the PCR reads; one entry per CDR3 protein. The sample has 500,000 to 750,000 distinct CDR3 sequences; 10% to 15% are singletons. Study outcomes and limitations: By one year post-transplant, T-cell counts and diversity largely arose from T cells that were newly produced.

The CDR3 length is 17 residues. The germline V gene has CDR1 SGHRS and CDR2 YFSETQ. V gave up 0 bases and J gave up 4 bases, with 17 bases separating them. The receptor comes from a male patient younger than 18 who had a stem cell transplant for acute myeloid leukemia, so the T cells may come from the graft donor. This material consisted of PBMCs, mostly from graft donor cells, taken 360 days after TCRalphabeta/CD19-depleted stem cell transplant. The chain uses TRBV5-1 and TRBJ1-3, with D perhaps matching TRBD1 (5 bases). DNA of the CDR3: TGCGCCAGCAGCTTGGAGGGTGCGGGGGTACCCGGAAACACCATATATTTT. Residues: CASSLEGAGVPGNTIYF.